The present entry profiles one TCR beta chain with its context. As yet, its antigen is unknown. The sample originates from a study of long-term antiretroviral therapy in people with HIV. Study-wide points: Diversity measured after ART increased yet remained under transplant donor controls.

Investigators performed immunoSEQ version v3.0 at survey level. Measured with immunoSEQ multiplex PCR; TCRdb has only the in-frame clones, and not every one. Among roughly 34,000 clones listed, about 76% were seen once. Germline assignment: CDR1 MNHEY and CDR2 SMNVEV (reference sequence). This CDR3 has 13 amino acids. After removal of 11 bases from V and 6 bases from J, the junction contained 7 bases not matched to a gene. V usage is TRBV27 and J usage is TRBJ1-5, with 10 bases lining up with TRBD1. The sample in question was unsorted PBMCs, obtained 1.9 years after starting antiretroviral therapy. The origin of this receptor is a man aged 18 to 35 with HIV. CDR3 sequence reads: CAGPGQGSQPQHF. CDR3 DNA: TGTGCCGGTCCGGGACAGGGGAGTCAGCCCCAGCATTTT.